This paragraph covers one TCR beta chain sequence. This clone has a single count. Its antigen has not been determined. It has no much larger one-base neighbor in the sample; base qualities were not kept. This record belongs to a study of cytomegalovirus exposure and HLA in healthy donors (TCRdb year 2017). A note on the overall study: An earlier analysis of 587 of the donors reported about 280 Gb of sequence data and 95 million to 140 million unique TCR beta sequences obtained from about 180 million T cells. An early release covering roughly 640 HLA-typed donors comprised 250 to 350 gigabases of sequencing data and approximately 85 million unique TCR sequences. Of the 398 genotyped donors, roughly 85% fell in the genetic ancestry cluster associated with self-reported Caucasian donors. The study was designed to test whether signatures of past pathogen exposure could be identified by cataloging public T cell receptors. The study profiled the T cell repertoires of more than 500 subjects by immunosequencing and related them to cytomegalovirus serostatus. In addition to the first cohort of several hundred subjects, a separate validation cohort of 130 or so different subjects was used. To predict cytomegalovirus infection status, the study brought together high-throughput TCR immunosequencing, statistical association of individual TCRs with disease status, and machine learning. In a later analysis, previously published TCR beta repertoires from 666 donors were re-analyzed and high-resolution HLA genotyping was added so that TCR occurrence patterns could be studied. Rather than drawing on any new phenotypic data, the later analysis identified candidate immune exposures from TCR beta sequences and the way those sequences occurred across donors. To decide whether each TCR beta V gene segment behaved as functional or pseudogenic, an earlier analysis of fewer than 750 of the donors relied on high-throughput TCR beta sequencing. Donor age, sex, ethnicity and CMV serostatus were collected together with the repertoire data. A later genetic analysis used genome-wide SNP genotypes for about 60% of the 666 donors, treating that subset as a discovery cohort. Every repertoire in the discovery cohort had been generated on one and the same sequencing platform. Both class I and class II loci were covered by HLA typing, at four-digit resolution. The number of donors typed differed by locus, with about 629-630 for A, B, C, DRB1 and DQB1, more than 500 for DQA1, under 610 for DPA1, and 450 to 480 for DPB1. Because of strong linkage in the cohort, 5 or 6 DR-DQ haplotypes were treated as single units for association and clustering. Across approximately 420 genotyped donors of the cohort, an average of about 240,000 unique TCR beta nucleotide sequences per donor were sequenced, and roughly a sixth of those sequences were non-productive.

CDR1 and CDR2 (SEHNR, FQNEAQ) derive from the germline V gene (reference sequence). Trimming leaves V shorter by 5 bases and J shorter by 7 bases, with the junction holding 10 bases beyond the gene matches. Inclusive of the bounding cysteine and phenylalanine, the CDR3 is 14 residues long. Here the CDR3 DNA is all that survives: 42 bases in frame from base 1. Summary of the overall study and its limitations: A cluster of highly shared sequence variants was judged likely to represent a technical artifact of the sequencing pipeline. Specific HLA alleles were associated with 16,951 TCR beta sequences at a false discovery rate of 0.05 in a later analysis. In a later analysis, TCR association rates were found to vary across HLA loci, with the most associated TCRs seen for DRB1 alleles and the fewest for HLA-C alleles. Most TCR sequences were observed very rarely across donors, whereas some public TCRs were present in many individuals. A further reported finding was that TCR beta sequences accurately predicted the HLA-A and HLA-B alleles for most subjects in the first cohort. Only TCR beta chains were sequenced in this cohort, and the absence of alpha or paired-chain data limited detectable features. In a later genetic analysis, a missense DCLRE1C variant was associated with V-gene and J-gene trimming of TCR beta chains, and the association was replicated in an independent cohort. In a later analysis, HLA-associated TCR beta chains were found to be more clonally expanded and to have lower generation probabilities than equally common non-associated chains. According to the authors, the approach could potentially be generalized to other disease states and immunological phenotypes. The study gave a list of under 200 TCR beta chains associated with cytomegalovirus. Linkage disequilibrium might explain the correlated functional status among segregating V segments, but an unknown experimental factor could not be excluded. Broadly in line with IMGT annotations, most TCR beta V segments showed up in productive rearrangements about 87% or about 30% of the time in an earlier analysis of 587 of the donors. In a later analysis, most CMV-associated TCR beta chains were found to appear HLA-restricted, with HLA associations seemingly driven largely by CMV exposure. The classifier was reported to diagnose cytomegalovirus status with high specificity and sensitivity in both the original cohort and the validation cohort. Roughly 17 rarely observed V segments, including chromosome 9 orphons, were excluded from the earlier analysis of some 590 of the donors because counts were too low. Strong co-occurrence of HLA alleles, especially DR and DQ, made assigning TCR associations to individual alleles difficult. A few of the identified cytomegalovirus-associated TCR beta chains were confirmed in vitro to be specific for cytomegalovirus antigens. Compared with the 666-donor mean, donors in an Asian-associated ancestry cluster had fewer N-insertions in productive TCRs, according to a later genetic analysis. Because HLA typing was unavailable for some donors at each locus, only the typed subset was used in association tests. According to a later analysis, parvovirus B19, influenza, CMV and Epstein-Barr virus appeared linked to several top co-occurrence clusters. The presence/absence analyses assumed that sequencing depth was roughly uniform across donors, and that assumption may not be true. The 87-base-pair reads could not distinguish some IMGT-functional V segments, including TRBV6-2 and TRBV6-3, so those segments were excluded. For the cohort, immune exposure information was limited to CMV serostatus.

Receptor libraries were prepared by the immunoSEQ multiplex PCR assay. The multiplex PCR relied on a mix of 60 forward primers for TCR Vbeta segments and 13 reverse primers for TCR Jbeta segments. A multiplex PCR assay on genomic DNA amplified the CDR3 region of rearranged TCR beta genes. The amplified TCR beta libraries were sequenced on the Illumina HiSeq System as 87-base-pair reads. As for the authors' bioinformatics: In a later analysis, roughly 80 million unique TCR beta chains were counted across the approximately 620 repertoires, and approximately 11 million of these chains were shared by at least two donors. Raw reads were error-corrected and collapsed into unique sequences with a nearest-neighbor algorithm that merged closely related sequences to remove PCR and sequencing errors. Alignment of CDR3 sequences to IMGT reference sequences was used to assign V, D and J gene segments. For a sequence to be retained, at least a six-nucleotide match to both a V gene segment and a J gene segment was required. Rearrangements were classified as productive when the CDR3 lacked stop codons and remained in frame with V and J, and all other rearrangements were classified as non-productive. CDR3 was defined by IMGT convention, running from the second conserved V-encoded cysteine to the conserved J-encoded phenylalanine. Sequences without an unambiguous match to a single V gene segment were excluded from the earlier analysis of 450 to 650 of the donors. In an earlier analysis of roughly 600 of the donors, a V segment was called functional when productive rearrangements were above 56.7%, and segregating when the standard deviation between donors exceeded 5%. A statistical classification framework was developed to diagnose cytomegalovirus status using the catalog of TCR beta chain sequences. In a later analysis, V and J genes were assigned by comparing TCR nucleotide sequences against IMGT/GENE-DB human TR gene sequences. In a later analysis, CDR3 sequences and most-parsimonious VDJ recombination scenarios were assigned using the TCRdist pipeline. In a later analysis, each TCR beta chain was defined by its CDR3 amino acid sequence together with its V-gene family, and reads without a unique V-gene family were excluded. As a way to deal with suspected cross-contamination and a sequencing artifact, a later analysis dropped over 550 nucleotide sequences that were highly shared and had low generation probability. For each public chain, a later analysis derived a clonal expansion index from normalized ranks of inferred template counts within each repertoire. Generation probabilities in a later analysis came from a VDJ recombination model fitted to out-of-frame rearrangements, and those results were checked against IGoR. A later analysis scored TCR-TCR, TCR-HLA and TCR-CMV co-occurrence with hypergeometric tests, applying a repertoire-size bias correction to TCR pairs. False discovery rates were estimated in a later analysis by permuting HLA or CMV assignments 20 times. A later analysis grouped co-occurring TCRs with DBSCAN, adding TCRdist sequence similarity when clustering within HLA-allele-positive subsets. Repertoires with fewer than 30,000 or more than 120,000 public chains were left out of co-occurrence clustering, as were four to six repertoires with anomalous nucleotide sharing. The table was pulled from immuneACCESS by TCRdb, which kept in-frame rearrangements only. Such tables lose some clones; where checked, under half of the loss comes from unresolved V genes, and the rest has no known cause. The V and J calls and the clone size are those of that table, but D and trimming were determined from the DNA. The sample has about 94,000 clones on record, 75% to 85% of them singletons. The top ten clonotypes cover approximately 3.9% of the sample.

In total, more than 500 healthy bone marrow donors made up the cohort. Cohort members were all nominally healthy when sampled, although unrecorded immune exposures were likely present. The donor tested CMV seronegative and was one of the 352 seronegative cohort members. A peripheral blood sample was provided by each donor, and peripheral blood mononuclear cells were used for TCR beta sequencing. Genomic DNA was extracted from the blood cell samples with the Qiagen DNeasy Blood Extraction Kit. This clonotype was sampled from a woman aged 40 to 50 in good health and CMV-seronegative. Here the chain combines TRBV7-9 and TRBJ1-2; 7 bases in the junction line up with TRBD1. Material for sequencing was PBMCs. The CDR3 amino acid sequence is: CASSHDRVHLGYTF. The nucleotide sequence reads as follows: TGTGCCAGCAGCCATGACAGGGTCCACCTTGGCTACACCTTC.